A single sample is the source of the 15 T cell receptor beta chains below, sequenced in a study of blood T cell repertoires in COVID-19. Assay used: immunoSEQ multiplex PCR; TCRdb lists only in-frame clones, some missing. The sample shows more than 150,000 clones, approximately 91% of them seen only once. The sample consisted of peripheral blood. These receptors were collected from a woman aged 70 to 79 with acute or convalescent COVID-19.

This clone was recorded once. This chain uses TRBV6-5 with TRBJ2-1; 7 bases match TRBD2. CDR3 length: 16 amino acids. CDR1 MNHEY and CDR2 SVGAGI come from the germline V gene. Trimming removed 4 bases from V and 9 bases from J; junction bases left unmatched: 15. The CDR3 loop is CASSFTLPQTSREQFF. DNA of the CDR3: TGTGCCAGCAGTTTCACACTCCCCCAGACTAGCCGTGAGCAGTTCTTC.

This chain joins TRBV19 and TRBJ2-1; 13 bases line up with TRBD2. The germline CDR1 and CDR2 sequences are LNHDA and SQIVND (reference sequence). The CDR3 runs 18 residues. The V segment lost 5 bases and the J segment 0 bases; nucleotides outside the gene matches: 7. The CDR3 here is CASSAGLAGPSSYNEQFF. The CDR3 nucleotides read TGTGCCAGTAGTGCGGGACTAGCGGGGCCTAGCTCCTACAATGAGCAGTTCTTC.

This chain connects TRBV28 to TRBJ2-4; 12 nucleotides align to TRBD2. Germline loops: CDR1 MDHEN, CDR2 SYDVKM. This CDR3 has 19 amino acids. Losses at the gene ends were 5 bases for V and 1 base for J; bases not matched to a gene: 12. The CDR3 DNA is TGTGCCAGCAGTCGAAGGACTAGCGGGGTGCCAGATGCCAAAAACATTCAGTACTTC. Its translation is CASSRRTSGVPDAKNIQYF.

The rearrangement joins TRBV6-5 to TRBJ1-6; tentatively, D is TRBD1 (5 bases). This CDR3 is built from 16 residues. The V and J ends lost 4 bases and 4 bases respectively, with 14 bases between them. Germline V gene lookup returns CDR1 MNHEY and CDR2 SVGAGI. Here the CDR3 DNA reads TGTGCCAGCAGTTTTGGGGGGGGAACGTATAATTCACCCCTCCACTTT. Its translation: CASSFGGGTYNSPLHF.

V usage is TRBV6-1 and J usage is TRBJ1-1, with a weak D call TRBD1 (5 bases). The CDR3 spans 14 residues. With 0 bases removed from V and 10 bases from J, the gap between germline ends came to 15 bases. The germline gives CDR1 MNHNS, CDR2 SASEGT. This chain's CDR3 is CASSEARVRAVAFF. The CDR3 nucleotides read TGTGCCAGCAGTGAAGCCCGGGTCAGGGCAGTAGCTTTCTTT.

J is TRBJ2-2 and V is TRBV19; 9 positions agree with TRBD1. This CDR3 spans 15 amino acids. Losses at the gene ends were 6 bases for V and 4 bases for J; bases not matched to a gene: 6. Germline V gives CDR1 LNHDA, CDR2 SQIVND (reference sequence). CDR3 nucleotide sequence: TGTGCCAGTAGCAGCGGGACAGGGATCACCGGGGAGCTGTTTTTT. Protein sequence: CASSSGTGITGELFF.

The gene calls are TRBV29-1 and TRBJ2-2, with TRBD2 matching 8 bases. The CDR3 totals 14 residues. V was clipped by 6 bases and J by 4 bases; unmatched bases: 7. The V gene's germline CDR1 is SQVTM and CDR2 ANQGSEA. DNA for the CDR3: TGCAGCGTCTCCGCGGGGGGAGGCACCGGGGAGCTGTTTTTT. It encodes CSVSAGGGTGELFF.

CDR3 nucleotide sequence: TGTGCCAGCAGTTACGTTAGGGGCAGCTCCTACGAGCAGTACTTC. Encoded protein: CASSYVRGSSYEQYF. The chain combines TRBV6-2 or TRBV6-3 with TRBJ2-7; D is perhaps TRBD1 (5 bases). Germline V gene lookup returns CDR1 MNHEY and CDR2 SVGEGT. Trimming removed 2 bases from V and 0 bases from J, with 11 bases in between. The CDR3 sequence is 15 residues long.

As DNA, the CDR3 is TGTGCCAGTATCCCCCGCAATAGAGGAAACACTGAAGCTTTCTTT. This translates into CASIPRNRGNTEAFF. The chain joins TRBV19 to TRBJ1-1; D is ambiguous. With 7 bases removed from V and 2 bases from J, the gap between germline ends came to 17 bases. Looked up from germline, CDR1 is LNHDA and CDR2 is SQIVND (reference sequence). This CDR3 is built from 15 residues.

The chain couples TRBV6-5 to TRBJ2-3; TRBD1 aligns across 8 bases. Germline V gene sequence: CDR1 MNHEY, CDR2 SVGAGI. V was clipped by 0 bases and J by 4 bases; unmatched bases: 3. This CDR3 is built from 15 residues. The chain's CDR3 is CASSYSGQGPDTQYF. Here the CDR3 DNA reads TGTGCCAGCAGTTACTCTGGACAGGGCCCAGATACGCAGTATTTT.

The chain is built from TRBV7-2 and TRBJ1-4; TRBD1 aligns across 7 bases. Germline assignment: CDR1 SGHTA and CDR2 FQGNSA. CDR3 length equals 15 residues. With 1 base clipped from V and 4 bases from J, the junction kept 3 bases outside the gene matches. The CDR3 loop reads CASSLGGTVNEKLFF. For the CDR3, the DNA is TGTGCCAGCAGCTTAGGGGGGACAGTTAATGAAAAACTGTTTTTT. Based on the CDR3 plus reference TRBV7-2 and TRBJ1-4, the full variable domain is GAGVSQSPSNKVTEKGKDVELRCDPISGHTALYWYRQSLGQGLEFLIYFQGNSAPDKSGLPSDRFSAERTGGSVSTLTIQRTQQEDSAVYLCASSLGGTVNEKLFFGSGTQLSVL.

V usage is TRBV7-5 and J usage is TRBJ2-3; the table's D call TRBD2 went unverified against the DNA. TRBV7-5 counts as a pseudogene. The CDR3 extends over 16 amino acids. CDR3 DNA: TGTGCCAGAAGCTTAGGGCTAGCGGGGCACACAGATACGCAGTATTTT. The encoded protein is CARSLGLAGHTDTQYF.

This chain joins TRBV9 and TRBJ1-6; D not certain. The CDR3 runs to 15 residues. Trimming removed 6 bases from V and 1 base from J, with 11 bases in between. The germline gives CDR1 SGDLS, CDR2 YYNGEE. CDR3 residues: CASNRGGSYNSPLHF. The CDR3 nucleotides read TGTGCCAGCAACCGGGGTGGATCCTATAATTCACCCCTCCACTTT.

This clone was observed a handful of times. The chain has TRBV7-8 and TRBJ2-7; D might be TRBD1 (5 bases). The CDR3 is 14 amino acids. V was clipped by 2 bases and J by 0 bases, with 8 bases between them. Germline-derived CDR1 and CDR2 are SGHVS and FQNEAQ. The CDR3 reads CASSLPGYSYEQYF. The CDR3 coding sequence is TGTGCCAGCAGCTTACCAGGGTACTCCTACGAGCAGTACTTC.

The rearrangement uses TRBV5-4 and TRBJ2-3, with 11 bases matching TRBD2. Germline V gene sequence: CDR1 SGHNT, CDR2 YYREEE (reference sequence). Trimming removed 3 bases from V and 5 bases from J; junction bases left unmatched: 8. The CDR3 is 16 residues long. CDR3 sequence reads: CASSSGLAGGQDTQYF. The CDR3, as DNA: TGTGCCAGCAGCTCCGGCTTAGCGGGGGGGCAAGATACGCAGTATTTT.